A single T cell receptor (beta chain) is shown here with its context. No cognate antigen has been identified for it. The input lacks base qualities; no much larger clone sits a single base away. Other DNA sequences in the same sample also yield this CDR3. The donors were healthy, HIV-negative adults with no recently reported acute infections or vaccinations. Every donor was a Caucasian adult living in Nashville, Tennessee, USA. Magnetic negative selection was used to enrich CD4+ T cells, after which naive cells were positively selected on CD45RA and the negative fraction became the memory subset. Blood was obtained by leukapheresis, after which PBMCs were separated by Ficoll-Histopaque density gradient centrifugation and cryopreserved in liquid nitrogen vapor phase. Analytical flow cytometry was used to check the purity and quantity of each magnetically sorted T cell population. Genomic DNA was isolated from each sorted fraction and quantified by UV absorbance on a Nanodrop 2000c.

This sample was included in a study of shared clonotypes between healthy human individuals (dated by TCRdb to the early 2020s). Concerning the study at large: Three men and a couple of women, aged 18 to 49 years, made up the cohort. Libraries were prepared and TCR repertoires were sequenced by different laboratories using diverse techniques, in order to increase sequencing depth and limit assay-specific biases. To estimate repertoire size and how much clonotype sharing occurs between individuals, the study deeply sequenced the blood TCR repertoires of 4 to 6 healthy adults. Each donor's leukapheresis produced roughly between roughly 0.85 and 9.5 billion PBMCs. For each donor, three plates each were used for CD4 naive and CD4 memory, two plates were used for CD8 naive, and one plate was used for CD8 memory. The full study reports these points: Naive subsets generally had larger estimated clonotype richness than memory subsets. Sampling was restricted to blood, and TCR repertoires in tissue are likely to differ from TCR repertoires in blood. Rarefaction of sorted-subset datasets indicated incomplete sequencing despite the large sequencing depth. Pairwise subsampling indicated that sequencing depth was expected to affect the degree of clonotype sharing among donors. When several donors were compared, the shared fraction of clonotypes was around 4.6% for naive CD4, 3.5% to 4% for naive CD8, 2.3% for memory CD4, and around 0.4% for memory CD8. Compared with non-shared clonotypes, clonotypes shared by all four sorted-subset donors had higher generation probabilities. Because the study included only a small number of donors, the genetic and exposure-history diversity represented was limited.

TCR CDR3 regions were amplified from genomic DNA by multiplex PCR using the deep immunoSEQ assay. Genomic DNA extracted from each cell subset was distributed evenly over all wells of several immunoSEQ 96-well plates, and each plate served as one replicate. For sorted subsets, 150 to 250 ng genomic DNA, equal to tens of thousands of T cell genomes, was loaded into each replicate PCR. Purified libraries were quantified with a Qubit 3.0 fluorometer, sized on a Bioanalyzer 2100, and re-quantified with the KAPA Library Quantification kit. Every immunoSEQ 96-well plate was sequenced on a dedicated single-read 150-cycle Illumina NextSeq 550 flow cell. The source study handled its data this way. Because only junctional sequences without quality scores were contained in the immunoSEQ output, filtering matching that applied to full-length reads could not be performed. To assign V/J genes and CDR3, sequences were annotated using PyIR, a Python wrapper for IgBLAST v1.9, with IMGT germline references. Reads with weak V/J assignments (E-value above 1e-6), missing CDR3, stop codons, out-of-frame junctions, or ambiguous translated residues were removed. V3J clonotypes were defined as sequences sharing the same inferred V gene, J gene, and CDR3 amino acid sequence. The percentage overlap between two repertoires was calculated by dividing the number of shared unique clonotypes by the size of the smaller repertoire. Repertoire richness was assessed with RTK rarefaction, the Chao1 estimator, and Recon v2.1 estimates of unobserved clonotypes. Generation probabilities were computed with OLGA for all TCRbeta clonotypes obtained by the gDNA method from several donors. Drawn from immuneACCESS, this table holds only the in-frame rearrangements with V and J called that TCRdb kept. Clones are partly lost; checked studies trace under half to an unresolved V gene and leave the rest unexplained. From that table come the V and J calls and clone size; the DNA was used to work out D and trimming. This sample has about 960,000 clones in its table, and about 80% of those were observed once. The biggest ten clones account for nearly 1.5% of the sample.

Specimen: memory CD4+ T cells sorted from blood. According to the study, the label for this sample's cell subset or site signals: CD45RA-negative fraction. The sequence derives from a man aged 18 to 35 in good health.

CDR3 protein: CASSQRLATNEKLFF. The DNA is TGTGCCAGCAGCCAAAGGCTAGCAACTAATGAAAAACTGTTTTTT. The chain is made from TRBV7-9 and TRBJ1-4, with the D gene not confidently named. Reading from cysteine to phenylalanine, the CDR3 counts 15 amino acids. Only the CDR3 part of the read is kept: 45 bases, read in frame from the first base. V is cut by 5 bases and J by 0 bases, and the space between the germline ends is 10 bases. Taken from the germline V gene (reference sequence), the CDR1 and CDR2 loops are SEHNR and FQNEAQ.